This T cell receptor beta chain was captured by sequencing in a study of cytomegalovirus exposure and HLA in healthy donors. The PCR ran on 60 Vbeta and 13 Jbeta primers. Measured with immunoSEQ multiplex PCR; TCRdb has only the in-frame clones, and not every one. The sample yields more than 200,000 clones, around 85% seen once. About this clone itself: Its antigen remains unidentified. The sample has other DNA sequences that encode this CDR3 too.

CDR3 length: 12 residues. Trimming stripped 3 bases from V and 2 bases from J, with 4 bases between. Germline lookup yields CDR1 SGDLS and CDR2 YYNGEE. Study findings and constraints: Most subjects' HLA-A and HLA-B alleles were reportedly predicted from TCR beta sequences. A list of roughly 180 TCR beta chains associated with cytomegalovirus was given. On later analysis, the bulk of CMV-associated TCR beta chains appeared to be HLA-restricted.

Sequenced: PBMCs. The chain has TRBV9 and TRBJ2-3; D gene ambiguous. The clonotype was recovered from a human donor in good health. This CDR3 is CASSAYTDTQYF. CDR3 DNA: TGTGCCAGCAGCGCGTACACAGATACGCAGTATTTT.